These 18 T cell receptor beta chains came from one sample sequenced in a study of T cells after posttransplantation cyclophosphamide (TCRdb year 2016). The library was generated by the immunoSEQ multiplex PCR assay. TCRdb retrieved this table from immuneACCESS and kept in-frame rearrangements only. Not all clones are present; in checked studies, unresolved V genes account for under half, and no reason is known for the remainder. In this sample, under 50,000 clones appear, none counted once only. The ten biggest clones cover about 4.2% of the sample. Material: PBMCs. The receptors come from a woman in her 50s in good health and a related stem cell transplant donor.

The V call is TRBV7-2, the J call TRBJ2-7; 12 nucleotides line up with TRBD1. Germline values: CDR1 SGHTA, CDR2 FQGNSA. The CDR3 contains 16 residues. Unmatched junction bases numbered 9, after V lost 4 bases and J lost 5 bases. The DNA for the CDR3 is TGTGCCAGCAGCTCAAACCGGGACAGGGGGCGAAACGAGCAGTACTTC. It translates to CASSSNRDRGRNEQYF. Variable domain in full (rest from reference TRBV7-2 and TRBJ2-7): GAGVSQSPSNKVTEKGKDVELRCDPISGHTALYWYRQSLGQGLEFLIYFQGNSAPDKSGLPSDRFSAERTGGSVSTLTIQRTQQEDSAVYLCASSSNRDRGRNEQYFGPGTRLTVT.

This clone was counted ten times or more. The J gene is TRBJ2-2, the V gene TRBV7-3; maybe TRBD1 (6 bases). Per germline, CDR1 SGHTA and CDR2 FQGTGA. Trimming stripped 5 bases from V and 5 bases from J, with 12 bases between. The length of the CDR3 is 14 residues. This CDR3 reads CASSPQGKTGELFF. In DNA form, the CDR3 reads TGTGCCAGCAGCCCACAGGGTAAAACCGGGGAGCTGTTTTTT. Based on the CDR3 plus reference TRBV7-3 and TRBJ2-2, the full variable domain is GAGVSQTPSNKVTEKGKYVELRCDPISGHTALYWYRQSLGQGPEFLIYFQGTGAADDSGLPNDRFFAVRPEGSVSTLKIQRTERGDSAVYLCASSPQGKTGELFFGEGSRLTVL.

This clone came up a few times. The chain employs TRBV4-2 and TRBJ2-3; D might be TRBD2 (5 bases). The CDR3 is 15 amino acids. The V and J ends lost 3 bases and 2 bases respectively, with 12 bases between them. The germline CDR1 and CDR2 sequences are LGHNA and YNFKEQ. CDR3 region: CASSQTGGYTDTQYF. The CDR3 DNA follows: TGTGCCAGCAGCCAGACTGGAGGATACACAGATACGCAGTATTTT.

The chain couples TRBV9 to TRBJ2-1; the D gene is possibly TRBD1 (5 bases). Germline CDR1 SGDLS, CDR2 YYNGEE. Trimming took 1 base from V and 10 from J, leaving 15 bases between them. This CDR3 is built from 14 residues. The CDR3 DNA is TGTGCCAGCAGCGTAAGGGTAGGGGCTGGGGAGCAGTTCTTC. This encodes CASSVRVGAGEQFF.

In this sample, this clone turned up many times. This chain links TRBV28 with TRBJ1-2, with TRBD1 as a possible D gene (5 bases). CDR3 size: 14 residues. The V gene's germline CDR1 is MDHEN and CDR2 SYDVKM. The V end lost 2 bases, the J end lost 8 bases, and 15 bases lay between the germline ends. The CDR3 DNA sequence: TGTGCCAGCAGTTTAAGAAATTTTCCAGGGGGCTACACCTTC. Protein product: CASSLRNFPGGYTF.

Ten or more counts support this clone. CDR3 sequence: CASSLFELAGNEQFF. CDR3 DNA: TGTGCCAGCAGCTTATTTGAACTAGCGGGGAATGAGCAGTTCTTC. The chain recombines TRBV11-2 with TRBJ2-1, with 10 bases matching TRBD2. The germline CDR1 and CDR2 sequences are SGHAT and FQNNGV. V lost 2 bases to trimming and J lost 7 bases; unmatched junction nucleotides: 5. The CDR3 is 15 amino acids.

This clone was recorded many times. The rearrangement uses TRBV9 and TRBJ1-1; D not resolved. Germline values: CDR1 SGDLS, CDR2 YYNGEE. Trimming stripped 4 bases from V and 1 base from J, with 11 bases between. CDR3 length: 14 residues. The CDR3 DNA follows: TGTGCCAGCAGCCAGACGGGTAGGAACACTGAAGCTTTCTTT. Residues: CASSQTGRNTEAFF.

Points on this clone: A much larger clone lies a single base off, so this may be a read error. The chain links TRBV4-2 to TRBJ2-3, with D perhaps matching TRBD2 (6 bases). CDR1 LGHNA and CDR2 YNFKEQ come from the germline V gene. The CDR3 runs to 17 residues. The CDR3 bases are TGTGCCAGCAGCCATCTCCTTAGCGGTTCTAGCACAGGTACGCAGTATTTT. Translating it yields CASSHLLSGSSTGTQYF.

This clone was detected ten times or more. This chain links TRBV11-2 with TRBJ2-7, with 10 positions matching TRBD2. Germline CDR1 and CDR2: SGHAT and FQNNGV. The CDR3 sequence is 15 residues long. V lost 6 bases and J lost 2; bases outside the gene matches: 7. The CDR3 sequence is CASSPSGGYAYEQYF. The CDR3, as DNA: TGTGCCAGCAGTCCTAGCGGGGGTTACGCCTACGAGCAGTACTTC.

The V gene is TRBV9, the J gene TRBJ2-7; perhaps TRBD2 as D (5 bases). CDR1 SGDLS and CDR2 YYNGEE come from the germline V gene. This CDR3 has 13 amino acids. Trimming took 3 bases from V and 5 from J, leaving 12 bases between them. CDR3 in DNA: TGTGCCAGCAGCGCCGACTATTTTCACGAGCAGTACTTC. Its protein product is CASSADYFHEQYF.

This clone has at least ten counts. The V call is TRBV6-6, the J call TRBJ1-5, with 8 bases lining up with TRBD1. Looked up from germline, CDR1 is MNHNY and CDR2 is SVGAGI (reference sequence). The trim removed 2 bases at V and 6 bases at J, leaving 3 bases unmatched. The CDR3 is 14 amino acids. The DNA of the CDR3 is TGTGCCAGCAGTTACGGACAGGGCGCTCAGCCCCAGCATTTT. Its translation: CASSYGQGAQPQHF.

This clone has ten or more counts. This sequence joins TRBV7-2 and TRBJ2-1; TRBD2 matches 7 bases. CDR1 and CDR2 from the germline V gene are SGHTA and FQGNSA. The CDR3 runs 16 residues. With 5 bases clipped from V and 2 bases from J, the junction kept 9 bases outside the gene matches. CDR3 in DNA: TGTGCCAGCAGCACCAGCGGGGCGTCTACCTACAATGAGCAGTTCTTC. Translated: CASSTSGASTYNEQFF.

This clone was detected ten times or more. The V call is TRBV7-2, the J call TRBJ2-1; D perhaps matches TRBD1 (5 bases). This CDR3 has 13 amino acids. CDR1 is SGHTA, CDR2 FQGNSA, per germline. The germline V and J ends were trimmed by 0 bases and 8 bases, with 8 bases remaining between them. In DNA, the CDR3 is TGTGCCAGCAGCTTAGCCAGGGCGGATGAGCAGTTCTTC. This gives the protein CASSLARADEQFF.

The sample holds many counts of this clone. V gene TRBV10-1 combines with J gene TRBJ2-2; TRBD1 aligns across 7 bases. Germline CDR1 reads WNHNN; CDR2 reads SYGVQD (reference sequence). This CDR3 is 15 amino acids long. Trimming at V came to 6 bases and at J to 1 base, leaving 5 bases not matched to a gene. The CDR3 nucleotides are TGCGCCAGCAGGTCCGGGACAGTGAACACCGGGGAGCTGTTTTTT. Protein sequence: CASRSGTVNTGELFF.

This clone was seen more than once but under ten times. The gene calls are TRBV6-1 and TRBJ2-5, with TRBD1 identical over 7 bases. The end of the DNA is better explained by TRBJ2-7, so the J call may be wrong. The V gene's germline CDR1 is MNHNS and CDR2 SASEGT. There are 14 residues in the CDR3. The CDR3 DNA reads TGTGCCAGCAGTGATATTACAGGGGTCTACGAGCAGTACTTC. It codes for CASSDITGVYEQYF.

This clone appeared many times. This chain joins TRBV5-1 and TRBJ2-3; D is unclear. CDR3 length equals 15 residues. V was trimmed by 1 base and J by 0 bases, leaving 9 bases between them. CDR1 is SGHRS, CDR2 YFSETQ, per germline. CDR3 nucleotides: TGCGCCAGCAGCTTGACTGCTCTTAGCACAGATACGCAGTATTTT. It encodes CASSLTALSTDTQYF.

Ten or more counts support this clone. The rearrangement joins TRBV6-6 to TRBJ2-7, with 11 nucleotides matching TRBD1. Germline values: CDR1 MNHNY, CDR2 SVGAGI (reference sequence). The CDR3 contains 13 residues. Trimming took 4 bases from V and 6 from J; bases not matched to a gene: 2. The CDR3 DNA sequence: TGTGCCAGCAGTTGGGGACAGGGGGGCGAGCAGTACTTC. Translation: CASSWGQGGEQYF.

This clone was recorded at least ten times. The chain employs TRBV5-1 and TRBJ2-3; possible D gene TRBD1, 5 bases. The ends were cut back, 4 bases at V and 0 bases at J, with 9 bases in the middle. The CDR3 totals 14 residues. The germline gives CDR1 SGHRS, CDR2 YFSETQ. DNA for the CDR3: TGCGCCAGCAGCATGACAGTAAGCACAGATACGCAGTATTTT. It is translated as CASSMTVSTDTQYF.